These 19 T cell receptor beta chains were sequenced from one sample in a study of shared clonotypes between healthy human individuals. Sequencing used immunoSEQ multiplex PCR; TCRdb keeps in-frame clones, though not all of them. The sample records approximately 2.4 million clones, under 97% being singletons. Sequencing was performed on naive CD4+ T cells sorted from blood. Sample subset: CD45RA+ positively selected. The receptors come from a young man in good health.

J is TRBJ2-1 and V is TRBV25-1, with TRBD2 matching over 8 bases. This CDR3 region has 16 residues. Germline values: CDR1 MGHDK, CDR2 SYGVNS. Unmatched junction bases numbered 8, after V lost 3 bases and J lost 4 bases. The CDR3 loop is CASSETGTRRYNEQFF. CDR3 DNA sequence: TGTGCCAGCAGTGAGACCGGGACTAGGCGGTACAATGAGCAGTTCTTC.

V and J are TRBV9 and TRBJ2-1, with D perhaps assigned TRBD1 or TRBD2 (6 bases each). Per germline, CDR1 SGDLS and CDR2 YYNGEE. This CDR3 region has 15 residues. Trimming shortened V by 3 bases and J by 7 bases, and 17 bases separated the two germline ends. This CDR3 reads CASSGIGGPGNEQFF. DNA for the CDR3: TGTGCCAGCAGCGGGATTGGGGGGCCCGGGAATGAGCAGTTCTTC.

V usage is TRBV28 and J usage is TRBJ1-2, with 11 bases aligning to TRBD1. V gave up 6 bases and J gave up 3 bases; unmatched junction bases: 3. There are 14 residues in the CDR3. CDR1 MDHEN and CDR2 SYDVKM come from the germline V gene. The DNA of the CDR3 is TGTGCCAGCAGGTCGGGACAGGGGGACTATGGCTACACCTTC. It specifies CASRSGQGDYGYTF.

This sequence joins TRBV11-2 and TRBJ2-5; 10 bases align to TRBD1. The junction had 10 bases not matched to a gene; V was cut back by 5 bases and J by 4 bases. There are 16 residues in the CDR3. Germline assignment: CDR1 SGHAT and CDR2 FQNNGV. The CDR3 DNA reads as TGTGCCAGCAGCCCCCTGGACAGGGGGATGGCAGAGACCCAGTACTTC. Protein sequence: CASSPLDRGMAETQYF. The full variable domain, completed using reference TRBV11-2 and TRBJ2-5, is EAGVAQSPRYKIIEKRQSVAFWCNPISGHATLYWYQQILGQGPKLLIQFQNNGVVDDSQLPKDRFSAERLKGVDSTLKIQPAKLEDSAVYLCASSPLDRGMAETQYFGPGTRLLVL.

Note on this clone: The sample carries other DNA sequences with the same CDR3. The chain joins TRBV7-9 to TRBJ2-2; D uncertain. Germline-derived CDR1 and CDR2 are SEHNR and FQNEAQ (reference sequence). V lost 0 bases, J lost 2 bases, and 7 bases lay in between. This CDR3 contains 15 residues. The CDR3 sequence is CASSLAGFNTGELFF. In DNA form, the CDR3 reads TGTGCCAGCAGCTTAGCGGGATTTAACACCGGGGAGCTGTTTTTT.

On this clone: Within the sample, other DNA sequences also encode this same CDR3. The chain employs TRBV19 and TRBJ1-2; 9 bases align to TRBD1. J was trimmed by 5 bases and V by 3 bases; bases with no gene match: 1. The CDR3 length is 13 residues. The germline gives CDR1 LNHDA, CDR2 SQIVND (reference sequence). The CDR3 region is CASSIDRGYGYTF. Here the CDR3 DNA reads TGTGCCAGTAGTATCGACAGGGGGTATGGCTACACCTTC.

The chain is built from TRBV9 and TRBJ2-5, with D perhaps TRBD1 (6 bases). V was shortened by 4 bases and J by 2 bases, with 12 bases between the two germline ends. This CDR3 is built from 14 residues. The germline gives CDR1 SGDLS, CDR2 YYNGEE. In DNA, the CDR3 is TGTGCCAGCAGCATACAGGGTTTACAAGAGACCCAGTACTTC. Translated: CASSIQGLQETQYF.

This clone was detected only once. This chain's CDR3 is CATSRRTTELYNEQFF. The CDR3 nucleotides read TGTGCCACCAGCAGACGCACGACAGAGCTTTACAATGAGCAGTTCTTC. The chain is built from TRBV15 and TRBJ2-1, with D tentatively TRBD1 (5 bases). V was shortened by 2 bases and J by 4 bases, with 15 bases between the two germline ends. The CDR3 extends over 16 amino acids. Germline V gene sequence: CDR1 LNHNV, CDR2 YYDKDF (reference sequence).

The rearrangement uses TRBV30 and TRBJ1-1, with D uncertain. V was shortened by 8 bases and J by 4 bases, with 14 bases between the two germline ends. Germline V CDR1 and CDR2: GTSNPN, SVGIG (reference sequence). The CDR3 is 12 amino acids. The CDR3 DNA follows: TGTGCCCGCTCGAGATTGGGCACTGAAGCTTTCTTT. It encodes CARSRLGTEAFF.

The chain joins TRBV19 to TRBJ1-5, with D maybe TRBD1 (5 bases). The CDR3 has 15 amino acids. Germline CDR1 is LNHDA and CDR2 is SQIVND (reference sequence). V dropped 3 bases and J dropped 2 bases, with 11 bases sitting between them. In nucleotides, the CDR3 is TGTGCCAGTAGTATGGATTGGGGGGGCAATCAGCCCCAGCATTTT. Protein sequence: CASSMDWGGNQPQHF.

The chain couples TRBV5-4 to TRBJ2-1; no firm D call. V shed 3 bases and J shed 2 bases, with 12 bases lying between them. CDR1 and CDR2 (germline): SGHNT, YYREEE (reference sequence). CDR3 length: 15 amino acids. This CDR3 is CASSYDTITYNEQFF. The DNA for the CDR3 is TGTGCCAGCAGCTACGACACCATTACCTACAATGAGCAGTTCTTC.

To note about this clone: A junction boundary mismatches the germline segment, possibly from a read error. The V gene is TRBV29-1, the J gene TRBJ1-4, with D possibly matching TRBD1 (6 bases). The germline gives CDR1 SQVTM, CDR2 ANQGSEA. This CDR3 comprises 12 residues. The CDR3 DNA is TGCAGCGTTGGGACAGCTAAGGAAAAACTGTTTTTT. Protein: CSVGTAKEKLFF.

The chain has TRBV6-6 and TRBJ2-7, with TRBD2 matching 9 bases. V trimming: 7 bases; J trimming: 4 bases; junction bases outside the gene matches: 5. This CDR3 has 13 amino acids. Germline CDR1 is MNHNY and CDR2 is SVGAGI (reference sequence). CDR3: CASKAGGGYEQYF. DNA for the CDR3: TGTGCCAGCAAGGCGGGAGGGGGGTACGAGCAGTACTTC.

V gene TRBV18 combines with J gene TRBJ1-4; no firm D call. CDR3 size: 12 residues. V dropped 4 bases and J dropped 11 bases, with 11 bases sitting between them. Germline V gene sequence: CDR1 KGHSH, CDR2 LQKENI. This chain's CDR3 is CASSRPEEKLFF. Here the CDR3 DNA reads TGTGCCAGCTCACGCCCGGAGGAGAAACTGTTTTTT. The whole variable domain, filled in from reference TRBV18 and TRBJ1-4, reads NAGVMQNPRHLVRRRGQEARLRCSPMKGHSHVYWYRQLPEEGLKFMVYLQKENIIDESGMPKERFSAEFPKEGPSILRIQQVVRGDSAAYFCASSRPEEKLFFGSGTQLSVL.

This clone was seen only once. V usage is TRBV19 and J usage is TRBJ2-5; D ambiguous. The CDR3 is made up of 12 amino acids. Trimming removed 7 bases from V and 2 bases from J, with 8 bases in between. The germline gives CDR1 LNHDA, CDR2 SQIVND (reference sequence). This CDR3 is CASKDTQETQYF. DNA for the CDR3: TGTGCCAGTAAGGATACGCAAGAGACCCAGTACTTC.

This chain uses TRBV5-4 with TRBJ2-2, with D perhaps matching TRBD2 (5 bases). CDR1 is SGHNT and CDR2 is YYREEE in the germline V gene (reference sequence). The ends were cut back, 0 bases at V and 1 base at J, with 10 bases in the middle. The CDR3 contains 16 residues. The CDR3 coding sequence is TGTGCCAGCAGCTTGGGCGGGTATCAGAACACCGGGGAGCTGTTTTTT. Translated: CASSLGGYQNTGELFF.

V and J are TRBV19 and TRBJ2-3, with 11 bases identical to TRBD2. Germline CDR1 and CDR2: LNHDA and SQIVND (reference sequence). V shed 5 bases and J 1 base; nucleotides not matched to a gene: 8. CDR3 size: 17 residues. The CDR3 nucleotides are TGTGCCAGTAGTTCGAGGGGGACTAGCGGCCGCACAGATACGCAGTATTTT. Its protein product is CASSSRGTSGRTDTQYF.

The chain joins TRBV5-6 to TRBJ1-1; D not resolved. The germline gives CDR1 SGHDT, CDR2 YYEEEE. Deletions cut 1 base from V and 0 bases from J, with 4 bases between. The CDR3 has 13 amino acids. The CDR3 bases are TGTGCCAGCAGCTTGAAAATGAACACTGAAGCTTTCTTT. Encoded protein: CASSLKMNTEAFF.

The rearrangement links TRBV7-2 to TRBJ1-5, with 8 nucleotides matching TRBD1. The CDR3 has 14 residues. Germline trimming cut 6 bases from V and 6 bases from J; bases unmatched to any gene: 7. The germline V gene encodes CDR1 SGHTA and CDR2 FQGNSA. For the CDR3, the DNA is TGTGCCAGCAGTGACAGGGGCGGGAGTCAGCCCCAGCATTTT. Protein sequence: CASSDRGGSQPQHF. The complete variable domain, with remaining parts taken from reference TRBV7-2 and TRBJ1-5, reads GAGVSQSPSNKVTEKGKDVELRCDPISGHTALYWYRQSLGQGLEFLIYFQGNSAPDKSGLPSDRFSAERTGGSVSTLTIQRTQQEDSAVYLCASSDRGGSQPQHFGDGTRLSIL.